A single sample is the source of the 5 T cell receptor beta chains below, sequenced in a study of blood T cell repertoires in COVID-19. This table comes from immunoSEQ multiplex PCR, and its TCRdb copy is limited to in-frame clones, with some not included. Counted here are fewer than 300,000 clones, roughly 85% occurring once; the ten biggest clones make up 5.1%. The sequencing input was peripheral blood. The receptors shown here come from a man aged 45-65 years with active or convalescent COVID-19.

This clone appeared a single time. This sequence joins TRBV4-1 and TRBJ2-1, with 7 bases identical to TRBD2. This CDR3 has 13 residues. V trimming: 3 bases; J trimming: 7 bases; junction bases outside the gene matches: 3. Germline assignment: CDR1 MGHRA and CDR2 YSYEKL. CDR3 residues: CASSQSGVNEQFF. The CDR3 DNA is TGCGCCAGCAGCCAGAGCGGGGTGAATGAGCAGTTCTTC.

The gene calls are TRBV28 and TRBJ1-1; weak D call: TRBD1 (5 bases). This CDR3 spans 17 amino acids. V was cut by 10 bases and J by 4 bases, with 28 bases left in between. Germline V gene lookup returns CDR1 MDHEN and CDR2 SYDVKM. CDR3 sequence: CATEDPGRGKRTTEAFF. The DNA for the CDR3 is TGTGCCACCGAGGACCCAGGGAGGGGAAAGAGGACCACTGAAGCTTTCTTT.

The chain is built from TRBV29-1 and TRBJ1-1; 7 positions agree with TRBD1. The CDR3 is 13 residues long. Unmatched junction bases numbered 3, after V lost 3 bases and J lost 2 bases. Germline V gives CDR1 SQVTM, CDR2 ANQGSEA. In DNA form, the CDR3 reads TGCAGCGTTGATAGGGACAGTAACACTGAAGCTTTCTTT. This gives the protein CSVDRDSNTEAFF.

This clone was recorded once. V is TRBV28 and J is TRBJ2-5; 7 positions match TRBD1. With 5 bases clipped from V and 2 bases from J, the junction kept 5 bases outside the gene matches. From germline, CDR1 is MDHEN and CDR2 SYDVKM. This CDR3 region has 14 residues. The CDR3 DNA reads TGTGCCAGCAGTACCTGGGACAGTCAAGAGACCCAGTACTTC. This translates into CASSTWDSQETQYF. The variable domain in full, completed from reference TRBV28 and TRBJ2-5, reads DVKVTQSSRYLVKRTGEKVFLECVQDMDHENMFWYRQDPGLGLRLIYFSYDVKMKEKGDIPEGYSVSREKKERFSLILESASTNQTSMYLCASSTWDSQETQYFGPGTRLLVL.

This CDR3 is CASSILGQGISGANVLTF. DNA of the CDR3: TGTGCCAGTAGTATACTGGGACAGGGGATCTCTGGGGCCAACGTCCTGACTTTC. The rearrangement uses TRBV19 and TRBJ2-6; 10 bases are a match to TRBD1. The CDR3 has 18 residues. Trimming cost V 2 bases and J 0 bases; bases outside gene matches: 4. Germline assignment: CDR1 LNHDA and CDR2 SQIVND (reference sequence).